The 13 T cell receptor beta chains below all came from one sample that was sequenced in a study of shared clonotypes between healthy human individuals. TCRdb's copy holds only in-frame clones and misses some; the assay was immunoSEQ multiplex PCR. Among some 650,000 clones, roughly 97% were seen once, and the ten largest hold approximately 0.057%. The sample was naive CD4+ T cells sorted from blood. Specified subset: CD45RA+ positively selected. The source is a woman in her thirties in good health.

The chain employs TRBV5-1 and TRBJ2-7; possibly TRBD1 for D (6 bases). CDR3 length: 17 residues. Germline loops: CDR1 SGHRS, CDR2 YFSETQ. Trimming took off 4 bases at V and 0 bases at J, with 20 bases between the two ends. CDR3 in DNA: TGCGCCAGCAGCGCCTCCAGAACAGGGAAAAGCTCCTACGAGCAGTACTTC. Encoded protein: CASSASRTGKSSYEQYF.

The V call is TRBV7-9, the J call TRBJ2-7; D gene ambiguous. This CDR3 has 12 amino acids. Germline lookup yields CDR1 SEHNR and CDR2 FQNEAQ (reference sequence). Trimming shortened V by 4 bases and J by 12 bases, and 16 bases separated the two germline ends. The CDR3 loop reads CASSSSNSPGYF. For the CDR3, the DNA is TGTGCCAGCAGCTCCTCTAACTCCCCTGGGTACTTC.

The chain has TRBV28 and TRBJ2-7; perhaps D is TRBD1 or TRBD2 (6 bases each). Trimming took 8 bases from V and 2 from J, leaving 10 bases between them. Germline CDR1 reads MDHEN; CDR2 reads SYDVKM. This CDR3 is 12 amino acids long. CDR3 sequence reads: CASGGPAYEQYF. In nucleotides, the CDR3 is TGTGCCAGCGGGGGGCCAGCCTACGAGCAGTACTTC.

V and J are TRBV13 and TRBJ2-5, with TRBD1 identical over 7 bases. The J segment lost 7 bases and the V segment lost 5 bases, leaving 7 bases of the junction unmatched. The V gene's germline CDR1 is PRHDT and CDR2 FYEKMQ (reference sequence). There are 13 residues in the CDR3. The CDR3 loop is CASSQGTEGTQYF. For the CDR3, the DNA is TGTGCCAGCAGCCAAGGGACAGAGGGGACCCAGTACTTC.

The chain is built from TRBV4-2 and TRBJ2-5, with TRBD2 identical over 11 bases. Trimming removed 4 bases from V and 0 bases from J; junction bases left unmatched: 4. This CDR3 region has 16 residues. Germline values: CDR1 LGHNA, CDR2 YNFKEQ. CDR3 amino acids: CASSPRLAGYQETQYF. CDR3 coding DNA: TGTGCCAGCAGCCCTAGACTAGCGGGGTACCAAGAGACCCAGTACTTC.

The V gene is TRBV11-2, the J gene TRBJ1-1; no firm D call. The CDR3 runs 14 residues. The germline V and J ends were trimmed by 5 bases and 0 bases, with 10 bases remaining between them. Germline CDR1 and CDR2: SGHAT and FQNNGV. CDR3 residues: CASSRQHMNTEAFF. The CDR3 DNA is TGTGCCAGCAGCAGGCAGCATATGAACACTGAAGCTTTCTTT.

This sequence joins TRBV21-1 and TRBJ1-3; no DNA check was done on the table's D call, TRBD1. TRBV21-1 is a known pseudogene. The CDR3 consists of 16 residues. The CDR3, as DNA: TGTGCCAGCAGCCTACAGGGGACAGCCTCTGGAAACACCATATATTTT. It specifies CASSLQGTASGNTIYF.

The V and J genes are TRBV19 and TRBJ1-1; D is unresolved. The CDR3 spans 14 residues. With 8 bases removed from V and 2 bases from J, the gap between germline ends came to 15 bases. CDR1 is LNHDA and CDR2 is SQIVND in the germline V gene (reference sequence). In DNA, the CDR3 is TGTGCCAGTTCAGCCTTCCTGTCTAACACTGAAGCTTTCTTT. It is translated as CASSAFLSNTEAFF.

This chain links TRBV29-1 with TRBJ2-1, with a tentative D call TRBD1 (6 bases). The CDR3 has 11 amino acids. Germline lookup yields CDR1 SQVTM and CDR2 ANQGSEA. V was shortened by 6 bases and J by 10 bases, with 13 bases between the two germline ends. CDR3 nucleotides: TGCAGCGTCTACAGGGTAGGCGAGCAGTTCTTC. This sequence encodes CSVYRVGEQFF.

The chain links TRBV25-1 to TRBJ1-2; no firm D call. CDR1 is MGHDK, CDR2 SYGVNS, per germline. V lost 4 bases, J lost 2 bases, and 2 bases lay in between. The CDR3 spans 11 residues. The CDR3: CASSGNYGYTF. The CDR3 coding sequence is TGTGCCAGCAGTGGAAACTATGGCTACACCTTC.

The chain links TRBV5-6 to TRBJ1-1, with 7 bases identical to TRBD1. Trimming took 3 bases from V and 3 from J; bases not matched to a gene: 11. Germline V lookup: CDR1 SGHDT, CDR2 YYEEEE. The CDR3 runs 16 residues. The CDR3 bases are TGTGCCAGCAGCTCCACACAGGGGACTTTCGACACTGAAGCTTTCTTT. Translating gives CASSSTQGTFDTEAFF.

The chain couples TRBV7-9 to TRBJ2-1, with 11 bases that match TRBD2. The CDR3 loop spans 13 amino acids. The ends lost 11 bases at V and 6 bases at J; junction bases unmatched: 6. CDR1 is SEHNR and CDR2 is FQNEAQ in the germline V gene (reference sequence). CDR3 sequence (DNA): TGTGCCTTCACTAGCGGGAGTATCAATGAGCAGTTCTTC. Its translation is CAFTSGSINEQFF.

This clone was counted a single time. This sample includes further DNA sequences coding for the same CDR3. CDR3 residues: CASSFSGSYEQYF. The DNA of the CDR3 is TGTGCCAGCAGCTTCAGCGGGAGCTACGAGCAGTACTTC. V and J are TRBV5-6 and TRBJ2-7; TRBD2 matches 8 bases. Germline V gene data show CDR1 as SGHDT and CDR2 as YYEEEE. Trimming cost V 2 bases and J 3 bases; bases outside gene matches: 1. The CDR3 loop spans 13 amino acids.